These 15 T cell receptor beta chains originate from one sample sequenced in a study of blood T cell repertoires in COVID-19. Assay used: immunoSEQ multiplex PCR; TCRdb lists only in-frame clones, some missing. The sample lists about 61,000 clones; 90% to 95% were seen once. The sequenced material came from peripheral blood. These receptors all stem from a human donor in a cohort sampled during active COVID-19.

The chain carries TRBV9 and TRBJ1-3; tentative D call: TRBD1 (6 bases). V lost 3 bases and J 0 bases, leaving 13 bases between the germline ends. Germline assignment: CDR1 SGDLS and CDR2 YYNGEE. This CDR3 is built from 16 residues. This CDR3 is CASSATGRSSGNTIYF. CDR3 DNA sequence: TGTGCCAGCAGCGCGACAGGACGAAGCTCTGGAAACACCATATATTTT.

This clone was recorded once. The chain links TRBV14 to TRBJ2-1; TRBD2 matches 8 bases. Germline CDR1 reads SGHDN; CDR2 reads FVKESK. The junction had 6 bases not matched to a gene; V was cut back by 4 bases and J by 4 bases. This CDR3 contains 15 residues. CDR3 sequence reads: CASSLSGSSYNEQFF. CDR3 bases: TGTGCCAGCAGCCTAAGCGGGAGCTCGTACAATGAGCAGTTCTTC.

This rearrangement joins TRBV9 to TRBJ2-7; 9 positions match TRBD2. The V gene's germline CDR1 is SGDLS and CDR2 YYNGEE. CDR3 length: 15 amino acids. V dropped 3 bases and J dropped 2; count of bases not matched to a gene: 6. The CDR3 sequence: CASSGGLARTYEQYF. The CDR3 DNA follows: TGTGCCAGCAGCGGAGGACTAGCGCGGACCTACGAGCAGTACTTC.

Only one count was recorded for this clone. The genes are TRBV7-9 and TRBJ1-2; 8 bases match TRBD1. Germline V gene lookup returns CDR1 SEHNR and CDR2 FQNEAQ (reference sequence). The CDR3 covers 15 residues. The V segment lost 5 bases and the J segment 4 bases; nucleotides outside the gene matches: 9. CDR3 sequence: CASSQTGGPVYGYTF. CDR3 DNA: TGTGCCAGCAGCCAAACAGGGGGTCCCGTCTATGGCTACACCTTC.

The chain links TRBV29-1 to TRBJ1-2; 7 bases are a match to TRBD1. The CDR3 loop spans 14 amino acids. With 5 bases clipped from V and 3 bases from J, the junction kept 9 bases outside the gene matches. Germline V CDR1 and CDR2: SQVTM, ANQGSEA. CDR3 amino acids: CSVTGVPWDYGYTF. CDR3 in DNA: TGCAGCGTTACAGGGGTCCCTTGGGACTATGGCTACACCTTC.

This clone was seen a few times. The V call is TRBV9, the J call TRBJ2-2, with TRBD2 matching 15 bases. With V trimmed by 3 bases and J by 1 base, 4 bases remained unmatched. This CDR3 spans 18 amino acids. The germline V gene has CDR1 SGDLS and CDR2 YYNGEE. CDR3 sequence reads: CASSAPGLAGGNTGELFF. DNA of the CDR3: TGTGCCAGCAGCGCCCCGGGACTAGCGGGAGGGAACACCGGGGAGCTGTTTTTT. Full variable domain (remainder filled in from reference TRBV9 and TRBJ2-2): DSGVTQTPKHLITATGQRVTLRCSPRSGDLSVYWYQQSLDQGLQFLIQYYNGEERAKGNILERFSAQQFPDLHSELNLSSLELGDSALYFCASSAPGLAGGNTGELFFGEGSRLTVL.

CDR3 DNA: TGTGCCAGCAGCCCCGGACTAGCGGGAGGGCCGAACACCGGGGAGCTGTTTTTT. This codes for CASSPGLAGGPNTGELFF. The genes are TRBV7-3 and TRBJ2-2; 15 bases line up with TRBD2. The germline gives CDR1 SGHTA, CDR2 FQGTGA. The CDR3 consists of 18 residues. V lost 5 bases and J lost 0; bases outside the gene matches: 4. The whole variable domain, filled in from reference TRBV7-3 and TRBJ2-2, reads GAGVSQTPSNKVTEKGKYVELRCDPISGHTALYWYRQSLGQGPEFLIYFQGTGAADDSGLPNDRFFAVRPEGSVSTLKIQRTERGDSAVYLCASSPGLAGGPNTGELFFGEGSRLTVL.

This clone was observed a single time. The chain combines TRBV4-3 with TRBJ1-2, with 9 bases fitting TRBD1. With V trimmed by 3 bases and J by 4 bases, 9 bases remained unmatched. Germline V gene data show CDR1 as LGHNA and CDR2 as YSLEER. This CDR3 has 16 amino acids. The CDR3 spells CASSQAPGTGIYGYTF. CDR3 coding DNA: TGCGCCAGCAGCCAGGCTCCCGGGACAGGGATCTATGGCTACACCTTC.

V and J are TRBV6-2 or TRBV6-3 and TRBJ2-7; 8 bases are shared with TRBD2. CDR1 and CDR2 from the germline V gene are MNHEY and SVGEGT. The length of the CDR3 is 18 residues. J was trimmed by 2 bases and V by 2 bases; bases with no gene match: 14. The CDR3 reads CASSYPLSGGLPAYEQYF. As DNA, the CDR3 is TGTGCCAGCAGTTACCCCCTATCGGGAGGGTTACCAGCCTACGAGCAGTACTTC.

The chain carries TRBV5-1 and TRBJ2-3; a weak D match, TRBD1 (5 bases). The CDR3 sequence is 15 residues long. Germline assignment: CDR1 SGHRS and CDR2 YFSETQ. The V gene lost 4 bases and the J gene lost 1 base, with 13 bases spanning the gap. CDR3 amino acids: CASSQGVLGTDTQYF. CDR3 in DNA: TGCGCCAGCAGCCAGGGTGTCTTGGGCACAGATACGCAGTATTTT.

This chain uses TRBV6-5 with TRBJ2-7; tentatively, D is TRBD2 (7 bases). V was trimmed by 4 bases and J by 7 bases, leaving 20 bases between them. Germline V gene data show CDR1 as MNHEY and CDR2 as SVGAGI. This CDR3 contains 15 residues. Here the CDR3 DNA reads TGTGCCAGCAGTTTTGGTCGGGGGGCAGGGAGTGAGCAGTACTTC. It encodes CASSFGRGAGSEQYF.

The chain is built from TRBV4-1 and TRBJ2-2; TRBD2 matches 14 bases. Germline lookup yields CDR1 MGHRA and CDR2 YSYEKL. With V trimmed by 0 bases and J by 6 bases, 3 bases remained unmatched. The CDR3 spans 17 residues. The CDR3 sequence: CASSQDGLAGGPGELFF. CDR3 DNA sequence: TGCGCCAGCAGCCAAGACGGACTAGCGGGAGGACCCGGGGAGCTGTTTTTT.

J is TRBJ2-1 and V is TRBV7-6, with 10 positions matching TRBD2. CDR3 length: 15 residues. Germline CDR1 reads SGHVS; CDR2 reads FNYEAQ. J was trimmed by 6 bases and V by 1 base; bases with no gene match: 3. The CDR3 loop is CASSLGSGGPNEQFF. CDR3 DNA sequence: TGTGCCAGCAGCTTAGGTAGCGGGGGGCCCAATGAGCAGTTCTTC.

The chain combines TRBV2 with TRBJ2-1, with 12 bases aligning to TRBD2. Germline values: CDR1 SNHLY, CDR2 FYNNEI. The CDR3 has 16 amino acids. V lost 7 bases to trimming and J lost 6 bases; unmatched junction nucleotides: 10. The CDR3 DNA reads as TGTGCCAGCACCAGGGGTACTAGCGGGGGGTTCAATGAGCAGTTCTTC. Its protein product is CASTRGTSGGFNEQFF.

This chain joins TRBV9 and TRBJ2-7; TRBD1 matches at 7 bases. CDR3 size: 13 residues. Germline trimming cut 4 bases from V and 0 bases from J; bases unmatched to any gene: 1. The germline CDR1 and CDR2 sequences are SGDLS and YYNGEE. CDR3 sequence (DNA): TGTGCCAGCAGCCCAGGGGGCTCCTACGAGCAGTACTTC. Its protein is CASSPGGSYEQYF.